These 8 T cell receptor beta chains were sequenced from one sample in a study of blood T cells in healthy people across ages. Then a second PCR, running about 6 to 11 cycles, was carried out with a sample-barcoded 5' primer and a J-beta primer mix. TCRdb re-derived calls from the 5' RACE reads in MiXCR, one entry per CDR3 protein. The sample lists some 790,000 distinct CDR3 sequences; roughly 26% were seen once. Sequences were obtained from blood. The receptors stem from a woman aged 80 or over in good health.

This clonotype was detected only a few times. The chain recombines TRBV12-3 or TRBV12-4 with TRBJ1-2; D remains unclear. The V and J ends lost 1 base and 7 bases respectively, with 10 bases between them. The CDR3 consists of 13 residues. CDR3 coding DNA: TGTGCCAGCAGTTTAGTGGCAGGAAGTGGCTACACCTTC. It codes for CASSLVAGSGYTF.

This clonotype has at least ten counts. The gene calls are TRBV5-1 and TRBJ2-1, with D possibly being TRBD2 (6 bases). Germline assignment: CDR1 SGHRS and CDR2 YFSETQ. CDR3 length: 14 residues. Trimming left V 9 bases short and J 8 bases short, with 21 bases between. The CDR3 is CATRDSTLDDEQFF. CDR3 DNA: TGCGCCACCCGGGACTCCACCTTGGACGATGAGCAGTTCTTC. The full variable domain, completed using reference TRBV5-1 and TRBJ2-1, is KAGVTQTPRYLIKTRGQQVTLSCSPISGHRSVSWYQQTPGQGLQFLFEYFSETQRNKGNFPGRFSGRQFSNSRSEMNVSTLELGDSALYLCATRDSTLDDEQFFGPGTRLTVL.

This clonotype was detected once. The junction departs from germline at one end; a sequencing error may be responsible. The genes are TRBV15 and TRBJ2-2; D possibly matches TRBD1 or TRBD2 (5 bases each). Germline CDR1 reads LNHNV; CDR2 reads YYDKDF (reference sequence). The CDR3 consists of 17 residues. CDR3 DNA sequence: TGTGCCACCAGCCGAAGATCGGGACCGATAAGCACCGGGGAGCGGTTTTTT. This encodes CATSRRSGPISTGERFF.

This clonotype appeared many times. V gene TRBV12-3 or TRBV12-4 combines with J gene TRBJ2-7, with D possibly being TRBD1 (6 bases). This CDR3 is built from 14 residues. V lost 3 bases and J 1 base, leaving 10 bases between the germline ends. The CDR3, as DNA: TGTGCCAGCAGTTTTGGGCAGGGGTCCTACGAGCAGTACTTC. Translation: CASSFGQGSYEQYF.

The V and J genes are TRBV7-6 and TRBJ2-7; TRBD1 or TRBD2 may be the D gene (6 bases each). The germline V and J ends were trimmed by 2 bases and 12 bases, with 17 bases remaining between them. The CDR3 loop spans 13 amino acids. Per germline, CDR1 SGHVS and CDR2 FNYEAQ. CDR3 amino acids: CASSLKVFGGRYF. CDR3 nucleotide sequence: TGTGCCAGCAGCTTAAAGGTCTTTGGGGGGCGGTACTTC.

A few counts support this clonotype. This chain uses TRBV7-9 with TRBJ2-3; 7 nucleotides line up with TRBD2. The CDR3 sequence is 15 residues long. Germline V gene data show CDR1 as SEHNR and CDR2 as FQNEAQ (reference sequence). J was trimmed by 1 base and V by 5 bases; bases with no gene match: 6. The CDR3 sequence: CASSPGRGGTDTQYF. The DNA of the CDR3 is TGTGCCAGCAGCCCGGGCCGGGGGGGCACAGATACGCAGTATTTT.

This clonotype was observed many times. The V and J genes are TRBV6-1 and TRBJ2-5; TRBD2 aligns across 14 bases. The CDR3 runs to 17 residues. Germline V gene lookup returns CDR1 MNHNS and CDR2 SASEGT. V lost 6 bases, J lost 1 base, and 7 bases stayed unmatched. The CDR3 sequence: CASSPGLAGGLQETQYF. CDR3 DNA: TGTGCCAGCAGCCCAGGACTAGCGGGGGGACTCCAAGAGACCCAGTACTTC.

This chain connects TRBV20-1 to TRBJ2-7; D might be TRBD1 or TRBD2, each matching 5 bases. The CDR3 length is 13 residues. Trimming shortened V by 6 bases and J by 0 bases, and 12 bases separated the two germline ends. Germline CDR1 and CDR2: DFQATT and SNEGSKA (reference sequence). In DNA form, the CDR3 reads TGCAGTGCGGCTACGGGACCCTCCTACGAGCAGTACTTC. It encodes CSAATGPSYEQYF.